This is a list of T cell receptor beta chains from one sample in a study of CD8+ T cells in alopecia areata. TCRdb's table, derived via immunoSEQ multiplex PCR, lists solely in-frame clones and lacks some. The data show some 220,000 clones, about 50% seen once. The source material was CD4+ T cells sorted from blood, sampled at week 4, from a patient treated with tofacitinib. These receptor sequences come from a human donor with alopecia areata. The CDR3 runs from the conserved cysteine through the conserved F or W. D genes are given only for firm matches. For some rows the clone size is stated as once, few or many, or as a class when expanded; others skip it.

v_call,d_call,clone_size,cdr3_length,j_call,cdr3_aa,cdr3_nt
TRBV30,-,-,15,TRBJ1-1,CAWSPPAQGHTEAFF,TGTGCCTGGAGTCCCCCCGCACAGGGCCACACTGAAGCTTTCTTT
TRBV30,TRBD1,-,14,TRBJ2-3,CAWSGQGRTDTQYF,TGTGCCTGGAGTGGACAGGGACGCACAGATACGCAGTATTTT
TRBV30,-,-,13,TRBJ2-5,CAWSGGRGETQYF,TGTGCCTGGAGTGGAGGGCGAGGGGAGACCCAGTACTTC
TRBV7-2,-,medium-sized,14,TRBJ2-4,CASSLGQHKNIQYF,TGTGCCAGCAGCTTAGGCCAGCACAAAAACATTCAGTACTTC
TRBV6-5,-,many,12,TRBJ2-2,CASRLGTGELFF,TGTGCCAGCAGATTAGGGACCGGGGAGCTGTTTTTT
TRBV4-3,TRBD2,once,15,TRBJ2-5,CASSQGAGAGETQYF,TGCGCCAGCAGCCAAGGAGCGGGGGCCGGGGAGACCCAGTACTTC
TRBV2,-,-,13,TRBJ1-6,CASASESDSPLHF,TGTGCCAGCGCATCAGAGTCCGATTCACCCCTCCACTTT
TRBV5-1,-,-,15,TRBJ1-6,CASSLGSWDYSPLHF,TGCGCCAGCAGCTTGGGATCCTGGGACTATTCACCCCTCCACTTT
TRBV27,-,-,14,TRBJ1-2,CASSPDMALGGYTF,TGTGCCAGCAGTCCCGACATGGCCCTGGGTGGCTACACCTTC
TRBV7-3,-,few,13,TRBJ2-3,CASSTGTTDTQYF,TGTGCCAGCAGCACAGGGACCACAGATACGCAGTATTTT
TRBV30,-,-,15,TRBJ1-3,CAWSVSARGLNTIYF,TGTGCCTGGAGTGTATCTGCCCGGGGGTTAAACACCATATATTTT
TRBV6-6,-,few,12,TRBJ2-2,CASSTNTGELFF,TGTGCCAGCAGTACGAACACCGGGGAGCTGTTTTTT
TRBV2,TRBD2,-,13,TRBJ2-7,CASSALAGGEQYF,TGTGCCAGCAGTGCACTAGCGGGGGGCGAGCAGTACTTC